These T cell receptor beta chains were read from a single sample in a study of blood T cells in healthy people across ages. MiXCR was run by TCRdb on the 5' RACE reads, yielding one entry per CDR3 protein. The sample contains 1.2 million to 1.5 million distinct CDR3 sequences, 35% to 45% of which appear only once. Source material: blood. All receptors derive from a woman aged 18-29 years in good health. Each CDR3 is given with its conserved first and last residue. The D gene is left open where the match is weak. The listing skips clone size in some rows; elsewhere it reads once, few, many or a size class.

d_call | j_call | clone_size | v_call | cdr3_nt | cdr3_aa
TRBD2 | TRBJ2-1 | - | TRBV5-1 | TGCGCCAGCAGCACCGGGACTAGCGGGGGTAGCGATGAGCAGTTCTTC | CASSTGTSGGSDEQFF
- | TRBJ2-3 | - | TRBV27 | TGTGCCAGCAGTCCAGGGACTGGAAGGGATACGCAGTATTTT | CASSPGTGRDTQYF
TRBD2 | TRBJ2-7 | - | TRBV6-2/TRBV6-3 | TGTGCCAGCAACTCACTCGGGCCTAGCGGGAGTATCGTGGAAAAAAAGCAGTACTTC | CASNSLGPSGSIVEKKQYF
TRBD2 | TRBJ2-3 | few | TRBV10-3 | TGTGCCATCAGTCGGACTAGCGGGCTCACAGATACGCAGTATTTT | CAISRTSGLTDTQYF
- | TRBJ2-7 | few | TRBV7-8 | TGTGCCAGCAGCTTAGAAGTCTCGACCACCCTGGGGGAGCAGTACTTC | CASSLEVSTTLGEQYF
- | TRBJ2-7 | - | TRBV11-2 | TGTGCCAGCAGCCCTAAACGGATATCCTACGAGCAGTACTTC | CASSPKRISYEQYF
- | TRBJ2-7 | many | TRBV7-2 | TGTGCCAGCAGATTATCGACAGTCTCCTACGAGCAGTACTTC | CASRLSTVSYEQYF
TRBD2 | TRBJ2-1 | - | TRBV2 | TGTGCCAGCAACCTCGGCGGGAGTCAGGAGACCCAGTTCTTC | CASNLGGSQETQFF
- | TRBJ2-7 | - | TRBV6-1 | TGTGCCAGCAGTGAAGAAGGGGCAGGTTTTCGCTACGAGCAGTACTTC | CASSEEGAGFRYEQYF
- | TRBJ2-3 | few | TRBV12-3/TRBV12-4 | TGTGCCAGCAGTTTCGGCCAGGTACCCGGAGATACGCAGTATTTT | CASSFGQVPGDTQYF
- | TRBJ2-3 | few | TRBV24-1 | TGTGCCACCAGTCGAACAGGAGCAGATACGCAGTATTTT | CATSRTGADTQYF
TRBD1 | TRBJ2-7 | - | TRBV7-8 | TGTGCCAGCAGCTTAATGGGTCGGTCCAGGGGGTACGAGCAGTACTTC | CASSLMGRSRGYEQYF
- | TRBJ2-5 | - | TRBV4-1 | TGCGCCAGCAGCCAACAATGGTCCACGGCCAAAGAGACCCAGTACTTC | CASSQQWSTAKETQYF
TRBD2 | TRBJ2-1 | few | TRBV7-8 | TGTGCCAGCGATCCTCGACTAGCGGGAACCTACAATGAGCAGTTCTTC | CASDPRLAGTYNEQFF
- | TRBJ1-1 | - | TRBV5-1 | TGCGCCAGCACCCGGGCGGCAGGAGCTGAAGCTTTCTTT | CASTRAAGAEAFF
TRBD1 | TRBJ2-5 | - | TRBV6-1 | TGTGCCAGCTTACGAGACAGGGGTTTAGAGACCCAGTACTTC | CASLRDRGLETQYF
TRBD1 | TRBJ1-5 | - | TRBV15 | TGTGCCACCAGCATTCTAAAGGGGGCGAGTCATCAGCCCCAGCATTTT | CATSILKGASHQPQHF
- | TRBJ2-7 | few | TRBV5-1 | TGCGCCAGCAGCTTACGGCAGGTTAAGGTCGAGCAGTACTTC | CASSLRQVKVEQYF
- | TRBJ2-5 | few | TRBV24-1 | TGTGCCACCAGTGATTTCGACGGCCAAGAGACCCAGTACTTC | CATSDFDGQETQYF
- | TRBJ2-7 | few | TRBV6-2/TRBV6-3 | TGTGCCAGCAGTCTTCTGACGGGGCCCTACGAGCAGTACTTC | CASSLLTGPYEQYF
- | TRBJ1-1 | - | TRBV20-1 | TGCAGTGCTAGGGTACGGGGGCGGATTATGAACACTGAAGCTTTCTTT | CSARVRGRIMNTEAFF
- | TRBJ2-2 | - | TRBV5-1 | TGCGCCAGCAGCTTGTTCGACCAAAGTTCGGACACCGGGGAGCTGTTTTTT | CASSLFDQSSDTGELFF
- | TRBJ2-3 | - | TRBV9 | TGTGCCAGCAGCGTCGACTTCTCCCCAGGCACAGATACGCAGTATTTT | CASSVDFSPGTDTQYF
TRBD1 | TRBJ1-5 | - | TRBV29-1 | TGCAGCGTTGAAGATACAGGGGGCAATCAGCCCCAGCATTTT | CSVEDTGGNQPQHF
- | TRBJ2-1 | few | TRBV20-1 | TGCAGTGCTAGTGCGCGGACCAATGAGCAGTTCTTC | CSASARTNEQFF
- | TRBJ2-5 | few | TRBV20-1 | TGCAGTGCTAGATTGGGGGGGCCGGAGACCCAGTACTTC | CSARLGGPETQYF
- | TRBJ2-2 | - | TRBV25-1 | TGTGCCAGCAGGCGACAGATCACCGGGGAGCTGTTTTTT | CASRRQITGELFF
- | TRBJ2-3 | - | TRBV20-1 | TGCAGTGCTAGTACGGGTTCAAGCACAGATACGCAGTATTTT | CSASTGSSTDTQYF
- | TRBJ2-7 | once | TRBV6-2/TRBV6-3 | TGTGCCAGCAGTTACCTTCTCAGGAGCCACAATGAGCAGTACTTC | CASSYLLRSHNEQYF
- | TRBJ1-1 | few | TRBV7-9 | TGTGCCAGCAGCTTCCAGTCTCTGGGCACTGAAGCTTTCTTT | CASSFQSLGTEAFF
- | TRBJ2-7 | - | TRBV6-5 | TGTGCCAGCAGCCACGGCCATGAGCAGTACTTC | CASSHGHEQYF